This T cell receptor beta chain was sequenced for a study of T cell repertoires in cytomegalovirus infection. In its sample, this clonotype was seen many times. Each CDR3 protein is one row after TCRdb ran MiXCR on the reads. The sample has about 150,000 distinct CDR3 sequences, about 25% seen once. V was pared by 0 bases and J by 5 bases, with 4 bases between. Germline V gene lookup returns CDR1 SGHTA and CDR2 FQGNSA. The CDR3 length is 12 residues. Sequencing was done on a sample of PBMCs. The sequence was collected from a human donor in good health (CMV status not recorded). Some clones in this sample may be carry-over from other donors' samples. The J gene is TRBJ1-1, the V gene TRBV7-2, with D uncertain. In DNA, the CDR3 is TGTGCCAGCAGCTTAGCACAGACTGAAGCTTTCTTT. It encodes CASSLAQTEAFF.